This TCR beta chain is from a study of T cells in Graves' hyperthyroidism and ophthalmopathy. Study findings and constraints: The blood repertoire included most of the expanded thyroid clonotypes above 0.001.

Disease duration under 2 months; hyperthyroidism patients were aged 18 to 65. Exclusion of a patient resulted from uncontrolled infection, other autoimmune disease, pregnancy or lactation. Ten or more counts support this clonotype. Its antigen is undetermined. There were TCR beta CDR3 regions amplified from RNA transcripts. TCR CDR3 underwent first-round RT-PCR with the HTBI primer set. Via MiXCR, TCRdb re-called the multiplex PCR reads, giving one row per CDR3 protein. The sample lists a few hundred thousand distinct CDR3 sequences, more than 14% occurring once. CDR3 length: 15 residues. Germline V lookup: CDR1 MNHNS, CDR2 SASEGT. Trimming took off 0 bases at V and 10 bases at J, with 13 bases between the two ends.

Material: blood. The chain uses TRBV6-1 and TRBJ1-6, with unresolved D. The TCR sequence derives from a woman aged 40 to 49 with Graves' hyperthyroidism that later progressed to Graves' ophthalmopathy. CDR3: CASSEAGWNASPLHF. CDR3 bases: TGTGCCAGCAGTGAAGCTGGGTGGAATGCCTCACCCCTCCACTTT.